This TCR beta chain is from a study of cytomegalovirus exposure and HLA in healthy donors. Overall study results and limits: Roughly even sequencing depth across donors was the assumption behind the presence/absence analyses. V- and J-gene trimming of TCR beta was linked (in a later analysis) to a missense DCLRE1C variant.

Primers for the PCR totalled 60 Vbeta and 13 Jbeta. Sequenced by immunoSEQ multiplex PCR; TCRdb stores in-frame clones only, minus some. The profile covers 120,000 or so clones, with more than 70% appearing a single time and 15% to 20% taken by the ten largest. Remarks on this clone: Its antigen is as yet unknown.

The ends were cut back, 4 bases at V and 7 bases at J, with 17 bases in the middle. Germline lookup yields CDR1 MGHRA and CDR2 YSYEKL. The CDR3 sequence is 15 residues long. Nominal health characterized the donors when sampled, though unrecorded immune exposures were likely. The sequence was collected from a middle-aged man in good health and CMV-seropositive. The chain joins TRBV4-1 to TRBJ1-5; no clear D gene. The sequenced sample was PBMCs. For the CDR3, the DNA is TGCGCCAGCAGCCCGGAGGGAGGTTCTAAGCAGCCCCAGCATTTT. Amino acids: CASSPEGGSKQPQHF.